This is a list of T cell receptor beta chains from one sample in a study of PD-1 blockade in classical Hodgkin lymphoma. Only in-frame clones appear in the TCRdb table, and some are missing; sequencing was by immunoSEQ multiplex PCR. The profile shows around 45,000 clones, over 55% of them singletons. Source: peripheral blood mononuclear cells (PBMCs), taken at baseline. The receptors were gathered from a human donor with classical Hodgkin lymphoma. Both conserved end residues are part of each CDR3. A D gene is named only where the DNA matches it firmly. Size is stated for part of the rows, as once, few or many counts, or as a class when the clone is expanded.

TRBV7-6	-	-	TRBJ1-1	CASSFRSNTEAFF	TGTGCCAGCAGCTTCCGGTCTAACACTGAAGCTTTCTTT
TRBV23-1	TRBD2	once	TRBJ2-7	CARRSAGGSSSYEQYF	TGCGCCAGAAGAAGCGCGGGAGGTTCGAGCTCCTACGAGCAGTACTTC
TRBV7-9	-	-	TRBJ2-1	CASSPPWENEQFF	TGTGCCAGCAGCCCTCCCTGGGAGAATGAGCAGTTCTTC
TRBV7-2	-	-	TRBJ2-7	CASSSGTGSYEQYF	TGTGCCAGCAGCTCCGGGACGGGGTCTTACGAGCAGTACTTC
TRBV4-3	-	few	TRBJ2-7	CASSPPSGLAYEQYF	TGCGCCAGCAGCCCCCCTAGTGGCCTAGCCTACGAGCAGTACTTC
TRBV2	TRBD2	-	TRBJ2-7	CASRSGLAGLSSYEQYF	TGTGCCAGCAGGTCGGGACTAGCGGGACTAAGCTCCTACGAGCAGTACTTC
TRBV27	-	-	TRBJ1-2	CASSLSIRPSYGYTF	TGTGCCAGCAGTTTATCGATTCGGCCTAGCTATGGCTACACCTTC
TRBV6-6	TRBD1	-	TRBJ1-2	CASSTTDRKENYGYTF	TGTGCCAGCAGTACTACGGACAGGAAAGAGAACTATGGCTACACCTTC
TRBV19	-	-	TRBJ1-3	CASSTIEGPEYF	TGTGCCAGTTCCACTATAGAGGGACCGGAATATTTT
TRBV28	-	-	TRBJ1-2	CASSLSWGASGYTF	TGTGCCAGCAGTTTATCATGGGGGGCGAGTGGCTACACCTTC
TRBV7-9	-	-	TRBJ2-1	CASSLGGAHNEQFF	TGTGCCAGCAGCTTAGGTGGGGCGCACAATGAGCAGTTCTTC
TRBV15	-	-	TRBJ2-5	CATSSSDTPSWETQYF	TGTGCCACCAGCAGTTCAGATACCCCCTCCTGGGAGACCCAGTACTTC
TRBV5-6	TRBD1	-	TRBJ2-7	CASGNPLGQGKVKQYF	TGTGCCAGCGGGAATCCCTTGGGACAGGGGAAGGTCAAGCAGTACTTC
TRBV9	TRBD1	-	TRBJ2-7	CASSPTGGSSYEQYF	TGTGCCAGCAGCCCAACAGGGGGCAGCTCCTACGAGCAGTACTTC
TRBV27	-	-	TRBJ2-4	CASSTSTKNIQYF	TGTGCCAGCTCCACTAGCACCAAAAACATTCAGTACTTC
TRBV28	-	-	TRBJ2-7	CASTGPYEQYF	TGTGCCAGCACAGGGCCCTACGAGCAGTACTTC
TRBV28	-	-	TRBJ2-7	CASSLTVSYEQYF	TGTGCCAGCAGTTTAACGGTCTCCTACGAGCAGTACTTC
TRBV11-2	-	-	TRBJ1-2	CASSLAQGSAYGYTF	TGTGCCAGCAGCTTAGCTCAGGGTTCCGCCTATGGCTACACCTTC
TRBV29-1	TRBD1	-	TRBJ2-7	CSVGDREQYF	TGCAGCGTGGGGGACAGAGAGCAGTACTTC
TRBV27	-	few	TRBJ1-5	CASRATGHQEPQHF	TGTGCCAGCAGGGCCACAGGGCACCAAGAGCCCCAGCATTTT
TRBV11-2	-	-	TRBJ2-5	CASSRGPDVWETQYF	TGTGCCAGCAGCAGAGGGCCGGACGTTTGGGAGACCCAGTACTTC
TRBV14	TRBD1	-	TRBJ1-2	CASSRSQGASYGYTF	TGTGCCAGCAGCCGAAGCCAGGGGGCGAGCTATGGCTACACCTTC
TRBV28	TRBD1	few	TRBJ1-2	CASSWTGLAYGYTF	TGTGCCAGCAGTTGGACAGGGCTCGCCTATGGCTACACCTTC
TRBV7-9	-	once	TRBJ2-7	CVPGGLALYEQYF	TGTGTGCCAGGTGGGCTAGCCCTCTACGAGCAGTACTTC
TRBV7-9	-	-	TRBJ2-7	CASGLLGGIEGYEQYF	TGTGCCAGCGGTCTTTTAGGGGGAATTGAGGGGTACGAGCAGTACTTC
TRBV19	-	-	TRBJ1-1	CASSIGSPEAFF	TGTGCCAGTAGTATTGGGAGCCCTGAAGCTTTCTTT
TRBV7-9	-	-	TRBJ2-5	CASSPTTAYQETQYF	TGTGCCAGCAGTCCGACAACCGCATACCAAGAGACCCAGTACTTC
TRBV9	-	-	TRBJ2-3	CASSDGLTDTQYF	TGTGCCAGCAGTGACGGCCTCACAGATACGCAGTATTTT
TRBV10-2	TRBD2	-	TRBJ2-1	CASRSGGYYNEQFF	TGCGCCAGCAGGTCGGGGGGATACTACAATGAGCAGTTCTTC
TRBV6-5	-	-	TRBJ1-1	CASSYGDTEAFF	TGTGCCAGCAGTTACGGGGACACTGAAGCTTTCTTT
TRBV2	-	-	TRBJ2-2	CASTSGFRELFF	TGTGCCAGCACAAGTGGCTTCAGGGAGCTGTTTTTT
TRBV5-1	-	few	TRBJ1-1	CASYTGMNTEAFF	TGCGCCAGCTATACAGGCATGAACACTGAAGCTTTCTTT
TRBV6-6	-	few	TRBJ2-1	CASSYSDYPGEQFF	TGTGCCAGCAGTTATAGTGACTACCCAGGTGAGCAGTTCTTC
TRBV6-6	-	-	TRBJ1-2	CASSYGDSGDGYTF	TGTGCCAGCAGTTACGGCGACAGCGGGGATGGCTACACCTTC
TRBV14	-	-	TRBJ2-7	CASSQAAAYEQYF	TGTGCCAGCAGCCAAGCGGCAGCCTACGAGCAGTACTTC
TRBV19	-	medium-sized	TRBJ1-1	CASQSVGEAFF	TGTGCCAGTCAAAGTGTCGGTGAAGCTTTCTTT
TRBV28	TRBD2	-	TRBJ2-7	CASSRAGGNEQYF	TGTGCCAGCAGTCGGGCGGGGGGAAACGAGCAGTACTTC
TRBV13	TRBD1	-	TRBJ1-1	CASSPGTVITEAFF	TGTGCCAGCAGCCCAGGGACAGTAATTACTGAAGCTTTCTTT
TRBV7-3	TRBD2	-	TRBJ2-1	CASSILAGGRNEQFF	TGTGCCAGCAGCATACTAGCGGGGGGGCGCAATGAGCAGTTCTTC
TRBV19	TRBD2	few	TRBJ2-1	CASSPITGGREQFF	TGTGCCAGTAGCCCTATTACGGGGGGACGTGAGCAGTTCTTC
TRBV7-6	-	-	TRBJ1-4	CASSPGAATNEKLFF	TGTGCCAGCAGCCCCGGGGCCGCAACTAATGAAAAACTGTTTTTT
TRBV6-5	TRBD1	-	TRBJ2-7	CASTAGGQGSYEQYF	TGTGCCAGCACCGCCGGCGGACAGGGATCCTACGAGCAGTACTTC
TRBV30	TRBD2	-	TRBJ2-7	CAWRGLAGGPYEQYF	TGTGCCTGGAGAGGACTAGCGGGAGGTCCCTACGAGCAGTACTTC
TRBV9	TRBD1	-	TRBJ1-1	CASSIGTGWNTEAFF	TGTGCCAGCAGCATCGGGACAGGCTGGAACACTGAAGCTTTCTTT
TRBV5-1	-	few	TRBJ1-5	CASSLDGDQPQHF	TGCGCCAGCAGCTTGGACGGAGATCAGCCCCAGCATTTT
TRBV5-1	TRBD1	-	TRBJ1-3	CASSLEQGGNTIYF	TGCGCCAGCAGCTTGGAACAGGGGGGAAACACCATATATTTT
TRBV4-2	-	-	TRBJ2-7	CASSQGRGRGTYEQYF	TGTGCCAGCAGCCAAGGGAGAGGCAGGGGTACCTACGAGCAGTACTTC
TRBV6-5	-	-	TRBJ2-5	CASSYSARRAETQYF	TGTGCCAGCAGTTACTCGGCCCGGAGGGCGGAGACCCAGTACTTC
TRBV19	-	once	TRBJ2-7	CASSWTEQYYEQYF	TGTGCCAGTTCCTGGACGGAGCAATACTACGAGCAGTACTTC
TRBV19	-	-	TRBJ1-5	CASSPRRRGSNQPQHF	TGTGCCAGTAGTCCCAGACGCCGGGGTAGCAATCAGCCCCAGCATTTT
TRBV10-3	TRBD2	-	TRBJ2-1	CAISELAGGNEQFF	TGTGCCATCAGTGAACTAGCGGGGGGCAATGAGCAGTTCTTC
TRBV7-2	TRBD1	-	TRBJ1-2	CASSPGTGTSVYGYTF	TGTGCCAGCAGCCCCGGGACAGGGACATCCGTGTATGGCTACACCTTC
TRBV27	-	-	TRBJ2-7	CASSFGQGGEQYF	TGTGCCAGCAGTTTTGGCCAGGGCGGCGAGCAGTACTTC
TRBV2	-	-	TRBJ1-1	CASSSLLGGSEAFF	TGTGCCAGCAGTTCTCTCTTGGGGGGGAGTGAAGCTTTCTTT
TRBV9	-	-	TRBJ1-5	CASSQTAETYNQPQHF	TGTGCCAGCAGCCAAACCGCGGAGACTTACAATCAGCCCCAGCATTTT
TRBV5-4	TRBD2	-	TRBJ2-1	CASSSQVAGNEQFF	TGTGCCAGCAGCTCCCAAGTAGCGGGCAATGAGCAGTTCTTC
TRBV4-3	-	-	TRBJ2-7	CASSQGADGLYEQYF	TGCGCCAGCAGCCAAGGAGCGGACGGCCTCTACGAGCAGTACTTC
TRBV30	TRBD1	-	TRBJ1-2	CAWTSPGTGLGKGYTF	TGTGCCTGGACCAGTCCCGGGACAGGGTTGGGGAAAGGCTACACCTTC
TRBV7-9	-	-	TRBJ1-5	CASSSIGPQHF	TGTGCCAGCAGCTCTATAGGGCCCCAGCATTTT
TRBV5-1	TRBD1	-	TRBJ1-4	CASSLGTGGEKLFF	TGCGCCAGCAGCCTCGGGACAGGGGGTGAAAAACTGTTTTTT